Listed here are 9 T cell receptor beta chains from one sample, sequenced in a study of blood T cell repertoires in COVID-19. Method: immunoSEQ multiplex PCR; TCRdb's copy keeps in-frame clones and lacks some. The table has approximately 170,000 clones, less than 90% seen once; the top ten hold around 1.1%. Material for sequencing was peripheral blood. The source is a man aged 25 to 45 with acute or convalescent COVID-19.

The V call is TRBV19, the J call TRBJ1-1; 7 bases map to TRBD1. Germline V CDR1 and CDR2: LNHDA, SQIVND (reference sequence). V was pared by 3 bases and J by 8 bases, with 6 bases of the junction left unmatched. The CDR3 covers 13 residues. The CDR3: CASSMLQGLEAFF. CDR3 sequence (DNA): TGTGCCAGTAGTATGTTACAGGGGCTGGAAGCTTTCTTT.

As concerns this clone: An end of the junction differs from the germline gene, which may be a read error. The chain is built from TRBV5-1 and TRBJ2-6; a possible D gene is TRBD1 (6 bases). Germline loops: CDR1 SGHRS, CDR2 YFSETQ. This CDR3 contains 17 residues. The CDR3 bases are TGCGCCACCAGCCGAGGGACAACCTACTCTGGGGCCAACGTCCTGACTTTC. It is translated as CATSRGTTYSGANVLTF.

The rearrangement links TRBV6-5 to TRBJ1-2; D is possibly TRBD1 (6 bases). Germline V gene sequence: CDR1 MNHEY, CDR2 SVGAGI. CDR3 length: 13 residues. V lost 6 bases, J lost 8 bases, and 16 bases lay in between. CDR3 amino acids: CASRTTGSGGYTF. In nucleotides, the CDR3 is TGTGCCAGCAGGACCACAGGGTCCGGAGGCTACACCTTC.

In nucleotides, the CDR3 is TGCAGCGTTGTTGGGACTAAACACTATGGCTACACCTTC. Protein product: CSVVGTKHYGYTF. The V and J genes are TRBV29-1 and TRBJ1-2, with D possibly TRBD1 on 5 matching bases. The ends were cut back, 4 bases at V and 3 bases at J, with 12 bases in the middle. CDR1 and CDR2 from the germline V gene are SQVTM and ANQGSEA. The CDR3 consists of 13 residues.

The chain uses TRBV5-1 and TRBJ1-1, with a possible D match to TRBD1 (6 bases). The CDR3 loop spans 13 amino acids. The germline gives CDR1 SGHRS, CDR2 YFSETQ. Trimming removed 0 bases from V and 7 bases from J, with 10 bases in between. The CDR3 sequence is CASSLDQGFEAFF. CDR3 in DNA: TGCGCCAGCAGCTTGGACCAGGGGTTTGAAGCTTTCTTT. Full variable domain (remainder filled in from reference TRBV5-1 and TRBJ1-1): KAGVTQTPRYLIKTRGQQVTLSCSPISGHRSVSWYQQTPGQGLQFLFEYFSETQRNKGNFPGRFSGRQFSNSRSEMNVSTLELGDSALYLCASSLDQGFEAFFGQGTRLTVV.

This clone was counted a single time. The chain joins TRBV5-8 to TRBJ2-2; 7 nucleotides line up with TRBD1. After removal of 5 bases from V and 3 bases from J, the junction contained 10 bases not matched to a gene. CDR3 length: 16 residues. Germline CDR1 is SGHTS and CDR2 is YDEGEE. CDR3 region: CASRQGHRGDTGELFF. The CDR3 DNA reads TGTGCCAGCAGGCAGGGGCACAGGGGCGACACCGGGGAGCTGTTTTTT.

The chain uses TRBV4-1 and TRBJ1-5, with 9 positions matching TRBD1. CDR1 MGHRA and CDR2 YSYEKL come from the germline V gene. The V segment lost 1 base and the J segment 5 bases; nucleotides outside the gene matches: 9. The CDR3 is 17 amino acids. This chain's CDR3 is CASSQGPSGTGHQPQHF. Here the CDR3 DNA reads TGCGCCAGCAGCCAAGGTCCCTCCGGGACAGGGCATCAGCCCCAGCATTTT.

CDR3 in amino acids: CASSESRGQGTTQYF. The DNA for the CDR3 is TGCGCCAGCAGTGAGTCACGGGGACAGGGGACGACCCAGTACTTC. This chain joins TRBV10-1 and TRBJ2-5; 10 nucleotides agree with TRBD1. V lost 0 bases, J lost 7 bases, and 5 bases stayed unmatched. Germline V gives CDR1 WNHNN, CDR2 SYGVQD (reference sequence). This CDR3 contains 15 residues.

A few counts support this clone. The chain recombines TRBV3-1 (or the pseudogene TRBV3-2) with TRBJ1-4; no clear D. CDR1 and CDR2 from the germline V gene are LGHDT and YNNKEL (reference sequence). V lost 4 bases to trimming and J lost 5 bases, with 11 bases between them. This CDR3 is built from 14 residues. This CDR3 is CASSRRVLNEKLFF. The CDR3 DNA reads TGTGCCAGCAGCCGGAGGGTCTTAAATGAAAAACTGTTTTTT.